Listed below are T cell receptor beta chains from one sample, sequenced in a study of T cell changes during pregnancy in multiple sclerosis. The protocol was immunoSEQ multiplex PCR, while the TCRdb copy is restricted to in-frame clones and leaves out a portion. The data hold around 85,000 clones, with 91% observed a single time. The sample here was PBMCs, taken in the first trimester of pregnancy. These receptors came from a female donor in good health, serving as a control in a pregnancy study. Some clones in this sample may be carry-over from other donors' samples. CDR3s include the opening cysteine and the closing phenylalanine or tryptophan. The order of the fields is D gene, J gene, V gene, clone size, CDR3 protein, CDR3 DNA. A D gene is named only where the DNA matches it firmly. Not every row has a clone size; where given, it reads once, few, many or a size class.

d_gene: -; j_gene: TRBJ2-5; v_gene: TRBV10-2; abundance: -; CDR3aa: CASSESRQGETQYF; CDR3nt: TGCGCCAGCAGTGAGTCGCGGCAGGGAGAGACCCAGTACTTC
d_gene: TRBD1; j_gene: TRBJ1-1; v_gene: TRBV7-3; abundance: -; CDR3aa: CASSLTGSFTEAFF; CDR3nt: TGTGCCAGCTCGTTGACAGGGTCGTTTACTGAAGCTTTCTTT
d_gene: TRBD2; j_gene: TRBJ2-7; v_gene: TRBV27; abundance: -; CDR3aa: CASSSSSGGPSYEQYF; CDR3nt: TGTGCCAGCAGTTCCTCTAGCGGGGGCCCCTCCTACGAGCAGTACTTC
d_gene: TRBD2; j_gene: TRBJ2-3; v_gene: TRBV7-2; abundance: -; CDR3aa: CASSFGYGGSSDTQYF; CDR3nt: TGTGCCAGCAGCTTTGGGTATGGCGGGAGTAGCGATACGCAGTATTTT
d_gene: -; j_gene: TRBJ2-7; v_gene: TRBV29-1; abundance: -; CDR3aa: CSVRVVSRNEQYF; CDR3nt: TGCAGCGTTCGGGTAGTTTCCCGGAACGAGCAGTACTTC
d_gene: TRBD2; j_gene: TRBJ2-5; v_gene: TRBV6-1; abundance: -; CDR3aa: CASSELAGGQETQYF; CDR3nt: TGTGCCAGCAGTGAACTAGCGGGGGGGCAAGAGACCCAGTACTTC
d_gene: TRBD2; j_gene: TRBJ2-1; v_gene: TRBV6-4; abundance: -; CDR3aa: CASSSSGKINEQFF; CDR3nt: TGTGCCAGCAGTTCCAGCGGGAAAATCAATGAGCAGTTCTTC
d_gene: TRBD1; j_gene: TRBJ2-4; v_gene: TRBV4-1; abundance: -; CDR3aa: CASSQDFRGQGAFSGKNIQYF; CDR3nt: TGCGCCAGCAGCCAAGATTTTAGGGGACAGGGCGCCTTTAGTGGCAAAAACATTCAGTACTTC
d_gene: TRBD1; j_gene: TRBJ1-1; v_gene: TRBV28; abundance: -; CDR3aa: CASSAQGGNTEAFF; CDR3nt: TGTGCCAGCAGTGCACAGGGGGGGAACACTGAAGCTTTCTTT
d_gene: TRBD2; j_gene: TRBJ2-7; v_gene: TRBV19; abundance: once; CDR3aa: CASQAGLSYEQYF; CDR3nt: TGTGCCAGTCAAGCGGGGCTCTCCTACGAGCAGTACTTC